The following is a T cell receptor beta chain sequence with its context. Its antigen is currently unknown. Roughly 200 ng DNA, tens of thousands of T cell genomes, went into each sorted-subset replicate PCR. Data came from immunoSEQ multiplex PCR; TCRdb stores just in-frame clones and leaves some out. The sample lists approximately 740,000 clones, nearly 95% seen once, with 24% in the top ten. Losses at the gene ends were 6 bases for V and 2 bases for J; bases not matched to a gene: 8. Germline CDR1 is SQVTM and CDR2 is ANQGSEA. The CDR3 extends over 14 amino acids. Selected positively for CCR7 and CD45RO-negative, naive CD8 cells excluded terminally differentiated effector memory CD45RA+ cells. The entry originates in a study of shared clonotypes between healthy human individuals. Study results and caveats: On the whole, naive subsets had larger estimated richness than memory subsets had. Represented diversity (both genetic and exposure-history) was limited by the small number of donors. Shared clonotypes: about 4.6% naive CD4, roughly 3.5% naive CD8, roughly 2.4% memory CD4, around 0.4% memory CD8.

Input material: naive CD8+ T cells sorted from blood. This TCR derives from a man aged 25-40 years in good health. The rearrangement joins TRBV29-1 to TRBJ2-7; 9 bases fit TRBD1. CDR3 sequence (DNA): TGCAGCGTCCTACAGGGGGCCCGTCCCTACGAGCAGTACTTC. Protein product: CSVLQGARPYEQYF.